The next 14 T cell receptor beta chains were all read from a single sample in a study of blood T cell repertoires in COVID-19. The protocol was immunoSEQ multiplex PCR, while the TCRdb copy is restricted to in-frame clones and leaves out a portion. The sample includes some 270,000 clones, approximately 85% of them seen just once. Sequencing was done on a sample of PBMCs or T cells enriched from blood (not recorded which). The receptors were sampled from a woman aged 30 to 39 who had recovered from COVID-19.

This chain links TRBV27 with TRBJ1-5; 8 bases match TRBD1. Germline values: CDR1 MNHEY, CDR2 SMNVEV (reference sequence). This CDR3 comprises 16 residues. V shed 4 bases, J shed 3 bases, and the junction held 8 bases outside the gene matches. The CDR3: CASSSTRDRYNQPQHF. The DNA of the CDR3 is TGTGCCAGCAGTTCGACCCGGGACAGGTACAATCAGCCCCAGCATTTT.

V and J are TRBV9 and TRBJ2-1; 9 bases fit TRBD2. V lost 4 bases and J lost 2; bases outside the gene matches: 4. The CDR3 contains 15 residues. From germline, CDR1 is SGDLS and CDR2 YYNGEE. The DNA of the CDR3 is TGTGCCAGCAGCATGACTAGCGGAACCTACAATGAGCAGTTCTTC. This encodes CASSMTSGTYNEQFF.

The V call is TRBV7-6, the J call TRBJ2-5, with 11 bases matching TRBD2. The CDR3 spans 15 residues. After removal of 2 bases from V and 2 bases from J, the junction contained 1 base not matched to a gene. CDR1 SGHVS and CDR2 FNYEAQ come from the germline V gene. This CDR3 reads CASSLRTSGQETQYF. DNA of the CDR3: TGTGCCAGCAGCTTAAGGACTAGCGGGCAAGAGACCCAGTACTTC.

This sequence joins TRBV27 and TRBJ1-5; D not resolved. V lost 4 bases, J lost 2 bases, and 9 bases lay in between. The CDR3 is 14 residues long. Germline lookup yields CDR1 MNHEY and CDR2 SMNVEV (reference sequence). The CDR3 reads CASSSRLGNQPQHF. In DNA form, the CDR3 reads TGTGCCAGCAGTTCCCGGTTAGGCAATCAGCCCCAGCATTTT.

The count of this clone is one. The rearrangement joins TRBV20-1 to TRBJ2-7, with D uncertain. CDR1 and CDR2 from the germline V gene are DFQATT and SNEGSKA (reference sequence). The CDR3 is 14 amino acids. Trimming stripped 3 bases from V and 5 bases from J, with 17 bases between. The CDR3 sequence: CSASLPLHANEQYF. CDR3 DNA: TGCAGTGCTAGTTTACCACTTCACGCCAACGAGCAGTACTTC.

The chain couples TRBV28 to TRBJ1-2; 7 bases are shared with TRBD1. This CDR3 comprises 15 residues. The J segment lost 0 bases and the V segment lost 2 bases, leaving 3 bases of the junction unmatched. CDR1 is MDHEN, CDR2 SYDVKM, per germline. The CDR3 DNA reads TGTGCCAGCAGTTTACCAGGGGGAGCTAACTATGGCTACACCTTC. Translating it yields CASSLPGGANYGYTF.

The CDR3 DNA is TGTGCCAGCAGCTTGACTAAGGCCTCTGGAAACACCATATATTTT. Translation: CASSLTKASGNTIYF. V and J are TRBV5-4 and TRBJ1-3; D not certain. The CDR3 totals 15 residues. CDR1 is SGHNT and CDR2 is YYREEE in the germline V gene (reference sequence). V shed 1 base and J shed 0 bases, with 8 bases lying between them.

This sequence joins TRBV20-1 and TRBJ2-7; the D gene is possibly TRBD2 (5 bases). V lost 5 bases and J 7 bases, leaving 12 bases between the germline ends. The germline CDR1 and CDR2 sequences are DFQATT and SNEGSKA (reference sequence). The CDR3 contains 11 residues. This CDR3 reads CSAPRTGEQYF. The CDR3 DNA reads as TGCAGTGCTCCTCGGACGGGAGAGCAGTACTTC.

The V and J genes are TRBV24-1 and TRBJ2-7, with TRBD1 as a possible D gene (5 bases). V lost 4 bases to trimming and J lost 0 bases, with 6 bases between them. The CDR3 covers 13 residues. Germline V gene data show CDR1 as KGHDR and CDR2 as SFDVKD. The CDR3 sequence is CATSEGPSYEQYF. CDR3 coding DNA: TGTGCCACCAGTGAGGGGCCCTCCTACGAGCAGTACTTC.

V and J are TRBV7-2 and TRBJ2-7, with D unresolved. Germline CDR1 reads SGHTA; CDR2 reads FQGNSA. Trimming shortened V by 1 base and J by 1 base, and 11 bases separated the two germline ends. The CDR3 sequence is 15 residues long. CDR3 in amino acids: CASSLVTVSSYEQYF. DNA of the CDR3: TGTGCCAGCAGCTTAGTAACAGTGTCATCCTACGAGCAGTACTTC.

The chain joins TRBV6-5 to TRBJ1-4; 10 bases map to TRBD1. This CDR3 is 14 amino acids long. CDR1 and CDR2 from the germline V gene are MNHEY and SVGAGI. After removal of 6 bases from V and 6 bases from J, the junction contained 4 bases not matched to a gene. The CDR3, as DNA: TGTGCCAGCAGGGGACAGGGGCGGGATGAAAAACTGTTTTTT. This sequence encodes CASRGQGRDEKLFF.

A single count supports this clone. V is TRBV10-3 and J is TRBJ2-1; 9 nucleotides match TRBD2. With V trimmed by 2 bases and J by 7 bases, 12 bases remained unmatched. CDR1 ENHRY and CDR2 SYGVKD come from the germline V gene. CDR3 length: 17 residues. The CDR3 spells CAISEPRGGRAENEQFF. In DNA, the CDR3 is TGTGCCATCAGTGAGCCACGGGGCGGGAGGGCCGAAAATGAGCAGTTCTTC.

The sample holds a few counts of this clone. J is TRBJ1-5 and V is TRBV10-1; 7 positions match TRBD1. Germline CDR1 and CDR2: WNHNN and SYGVQD (reference sequence). The CDR3 extends over 13 amino acids. V was clipped by 7 bases and J by 3 bases; unmatched bases: 3. CDR3: CASNGQANQPQHF. In DNA form, the CDR3 reads TGCGCCAGCAATGGACAGGCCAATCAGCCCCAGCATTTT.

The CDR3: CASSRAPRYRGETQYF. The CDR3 DNA sequence: TGCGCCAGCAGCCGAGCGCCCCGCTATAGGGGAGAGACCCAGTACTTC. This chain connects TRBV4-1 to TRBJ2-5, with a weak D call TRBD1 (5 bases). Trimming took 4 bases from V and 4 from J, leaving 19 bases between them. This CDR3 comprises 16 residues. Germline V gene lookup returns CDR1 MGHRA and CDR2 YSYEKL.